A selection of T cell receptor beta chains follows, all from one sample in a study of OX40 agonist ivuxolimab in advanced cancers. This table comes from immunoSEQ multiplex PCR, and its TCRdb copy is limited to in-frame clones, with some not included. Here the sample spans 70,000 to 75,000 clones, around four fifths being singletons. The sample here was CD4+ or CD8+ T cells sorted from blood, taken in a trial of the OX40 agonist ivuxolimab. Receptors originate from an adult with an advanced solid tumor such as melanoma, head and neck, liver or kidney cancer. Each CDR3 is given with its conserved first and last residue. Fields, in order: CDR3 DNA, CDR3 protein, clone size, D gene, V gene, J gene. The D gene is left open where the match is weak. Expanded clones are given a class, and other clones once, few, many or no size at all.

TGCGCCAGCAGCCAAGATGCGGGAGCAGCAGATACGCAGTATTTT,CASSQDAGAADTQYF,few,TRBD2,TRBV4-3,TRBJ2-3
TGTGCCAGCAGCGCGCTTCCGGACTATGGCTACACCTTC,CASSALPDYGYTF,-,-,TRBV7-9,TRBJ1-2
TGTGCCAGCAGTTACGGCAGGGGGCGGTCGGGCGGGGAGCTGTTTTTT,CASSYGRGRSGGELFF,-,TRBD1,TRBV6-5,TRBJ2-2
TGTGCCAGCAGCCTCCGACAGGGTGTGAGGGAGACCCAGTACTTC,CASSLRQGVRETQYF,-,TRBD1,TRBV9,TRBJ2-5
TGTGCCAGCAGCTCCGAGGGAGGACTGATCAACACCGGGGAGCTGTTTTTT,CASSSEGGLINTGELFF,-,-,TRBV11-2,TRBJ2-2
TGTGCCAGCAGCTTAGAGCGGGTTAGGTCAGATACGCAGTATTTT,CASSLERVRSDTQYF,-,-,TRBV7-2,TRBJ2-3
TGTGCCAGCAGTTTTTCCCCCTCGGACTATGGCTACACCTTC,CASSFSPSDYGYTF,-,-,TRBV27,TRBJ1-2
TGTGCCAGCAGCTTGGGGCAGGGTAATTCACCCCTCCACTTT,CASSLGQGNSPLHF,few,-,TRBV5-8,TRBJ1-6
TGTGCCAGCACCAACTTGGGACTAGGGAATGAGCAGTTCTTC,CASTNLGLGNEQFF,-,TRBD2,TRBV28,TRBJ2-1
TGTGCCACCAGTCCTTCCCGGCTGACCGACACAGATACGCAGTATTTT,CATSPSRLTDTDTQYF,-,-,TRBV15,TRBJ2-3
TGTGCCAGCAGTATCCTCGACAGAAATCAGCCCCAGCATTTT,CASSILDRNQPQHF,-,-,TRBV28,TRBJ1-5
TGTGCCAGCAGTGCGGCAGGGGTACGCTACGAGCAGTACTTC,CASSAAGVRYEQYF,-,-,TRBV25-1,TRBJ2-7
TGTGCCAGCAGCTTCCAGGCAGGGAACACTGAAGCTTTCTTT,CASSFQAGNTEAFF,few,-,TRBV7-8,TRBJ1-1
TGTGCCAGCAGCTCCCAATCTGGGGCGGCCTATGGCTACACCTTC,CASSSQSGAAYGYTF,-,-,TRBV7-2,TRBJ1-2
TGTGCCAGCAGTTTCTCGGGGGCGTTGGACTATGGCTACACCTTC,CASSFSGALDYGYTF,-,-,TRBV28,TRBJ1-2
TGTGCCAGCAGCTTAGCGAGGGGGCCGAGCACAGATACGCAGTATTTT,CASSLARGPSTDTQYF,-,TRBD1,TRBV7-2,TRBJ2-3
TGTGCCAGCAGCGTAGAGGCAGGAACCTACGAGCAGTACTTC,CASSVEAGTYEQYF,-,-,TRBV9,TRBJ2-7
TGTGCCAGCAGGTTGTCAGGCACTGAAGCTTTCTTT,CASRLSGTEAFF,-,-,TRBV28,TRBJ1-1
TGTGCCAGCACTACCTTTGGTGCTCAAAAGCCCCAGCATTTT,CASTTFGAQKPQHF,-,-,TRBV5-6,TRBJ1-5
TGCGCCAGCAGCTGGGGACTAGCGGAAGGGGATACGCAGTATTTT,CASSWGLAEGDTQYF,-,TRBD2,TRBV5-1,TRBJ2-3
TGTGCCAGCAGCTCCGACAGGTCCAGGGCGTATACGCAGTATTTT,CASSSDRSRAYTQYF,-,-,TRBV7-2,TRBJ2-3
TGTGCCAGTAGTAAACCCAGCACCCCCAACACTGAAGCTTTCTTT,CASSKPSTPNTEAFF,once,-,TRBV19,TRBJ1-1
TGTGCCAGCAGTTTCCATCCGGACCGGGACGGTTCCTACGAGCAGTACTTC,CASSFHPDRDGSYEQYF,-,-,TRBV28,TRBJ2-7
TGCGCCAGCAGCCAAGTCGGGACCTATGGCTACACCTTC,CASSQVGTYGYTF,-,-,TRBV4-1,TRBJ1-2
TGTGCCAGCAGCGTATCCCCTGGCGTTAGCGGGAGGGCATCCGGGGAGCTGTTTTTT,CASSVSPGVSGRASGELFF,-,TRBD2,TRBV9,TRBJ2-2
TGTGCCAGCAGTTACAGTAATCCTAACTATGGCTACACCTTC,CASSYSNPNYGYTF,-,-,TRBV28,TRBJ1-2
TGTGCCAGCAGTGTTAGGCGAAATACGAACACCGGGGAGCTGTTTTTT,CASSVRRNTNTGELFF,-,-,TRBV2,TRBJ2-2
TGTGCCAGCAGCCGTGCGGGGGGAGAGGCAGATACGCAGTATTTT,CASSRAGGEADTQYF,-,TRBD2,TRBV6-6,TRBJ2-3